This T cell receptor beta chain was identified during a study of vaccination and CD4 T cells after COVID-19. The Oncomine TCR Beta short-read assay sequenced DNA from cultured CD4+ T cells. TCRdb re-analysed the PCR reads in MiXCR, keeping a single row per CDR3 protein. The table includes around 19,000 distinct CDR3 sequences, less than 70% detected once. Treatment reported: approximately 11-day PBMC culture with coronavirus spike peptide pools or control peptides (ViraFEST assay). Worth noting for this clonotype: Its antigen is not identified.

The germline V and J ends were trimmed by 6 bases and 4 bases, with 25 bases remaining between them. The CDR3 is made up of 17 amino acids. Germline-derived CDR1 and CDR2 are MNHNS and SASEGT. The sequence was obtained from a human donor who had recovered from COVID-19. The sample consisted of CD4+ T cells from blood, cultured in vitro. The gene calls are TRBV6-1 and TRBJ2-7; D might be TRBD1 or TRBD2, each matching 6 bases. The CDR3 reads CASSAHPGGQGIYEQYF. In DNA form, the CDR3 reads TGTGCCAGCAGCGCACACCCTGGGGGGCAGGGGATATACGAGCAGTACTTC.